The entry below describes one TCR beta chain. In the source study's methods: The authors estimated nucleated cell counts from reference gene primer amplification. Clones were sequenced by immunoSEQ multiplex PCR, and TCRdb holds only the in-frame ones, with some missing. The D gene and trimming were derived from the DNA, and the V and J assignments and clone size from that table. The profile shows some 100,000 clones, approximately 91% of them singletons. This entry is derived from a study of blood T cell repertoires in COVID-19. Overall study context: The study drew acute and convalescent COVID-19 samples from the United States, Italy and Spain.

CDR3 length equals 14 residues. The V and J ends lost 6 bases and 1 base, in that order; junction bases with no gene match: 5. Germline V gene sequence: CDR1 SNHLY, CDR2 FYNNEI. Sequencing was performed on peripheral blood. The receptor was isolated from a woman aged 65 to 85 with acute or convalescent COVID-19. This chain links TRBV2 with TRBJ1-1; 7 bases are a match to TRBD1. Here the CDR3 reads CASRYRGQNTEAFF. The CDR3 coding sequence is TGTGCCAGCAGGTACAGGGGACAGAACACTGAAGCTTTCTTT.